This T cell receptor (beta chain) was found in a study of neurological immune-mediated disorders. The study's findings and limits: Because no CDR3 amino acid sequences were shared across subjects by expanded clones, private repertoires were suggested in all groups. Among 34 multiple sclerosis patients, phylogenetic grouping put the repertoires of 18 into a single related-CDR3 cluster, a possible signature.

5'RACE with 10-nucleotide random UMIs produced the cDNA. Each CDR3 protein gets one entry after TCRdb re-called the 5' RACE reads with MiXCR. The sample carries tens of thousands of distinct CDR3 sequences, under 4.5% recorded once. V trimming: 1 base; J trimming: 8 bases; junction bases outside the gene matches: 7. The CDR3 is 15 amino acids. In germline, CDR1 is LGHNA, CDR2 YSLEER. A note on this clonotype: Its target is not known.

V gene TRBV4-3 combines with J gene TRBJ2-1; TRBD2 matches at 8 bases. This TCR came from a woman aged 50 to 60 with multiple sclerosis. The source material was PBMCs. CDR3 coding DNA: TGCGCCAGCAGCCAAGCGGGGGGGTTTCCCCATGAGCAGTTCTTC. Translated, it gives CASSQAGGFPHEQFF.